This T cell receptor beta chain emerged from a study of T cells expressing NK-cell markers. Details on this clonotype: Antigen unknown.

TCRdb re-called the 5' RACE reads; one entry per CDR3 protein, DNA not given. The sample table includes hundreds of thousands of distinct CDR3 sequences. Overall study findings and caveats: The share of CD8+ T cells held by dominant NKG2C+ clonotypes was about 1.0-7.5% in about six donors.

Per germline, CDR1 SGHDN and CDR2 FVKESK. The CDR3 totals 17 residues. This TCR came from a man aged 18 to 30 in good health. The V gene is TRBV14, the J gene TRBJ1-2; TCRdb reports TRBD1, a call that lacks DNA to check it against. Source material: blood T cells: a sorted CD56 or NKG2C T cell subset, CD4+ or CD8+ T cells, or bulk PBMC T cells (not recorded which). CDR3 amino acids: CASSQEFVGTGLYGYTF. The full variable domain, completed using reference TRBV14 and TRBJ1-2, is EAGVTQFPSHSVIEKGQTVTLRCDPISGHDNLYWYRRVMGKEIKFLLHFVKESKQDESGMPNNRFLAERTGGTYSTLKVQPAELEDSGVYFCASSQEFVGTGLYGYTFGSGTRLTVV.